This entry lists 10 T cell receptor beta chains sequenced from one sample in a study of blood T cell repertoires in COVID-19. TCRdb keeps only in-frame clones here, not all; method: immunoSEQ multiplex PCR. The table shows approximately 160,000 clones, with about 90% occurring only once. Sequencing used PBMCs or T cells enriched from blood (not recorded which). These receptors came from a woman between 45 and 60 years old who had recovered from COVID-19.

The chain recombines TRBV12-3 or TRBV12-4 with TRBJ1-1; TRBD1 matches at 7 bases. This CDR3 is 13 amino acids long. J lost 3 bases, V lost 4 bases, and 2 bases had no gene match. DNA of the CDR3: TGTGCCAGCAGTTCCGGACAGGACACTGAAGCTTTCTTT. Encoded protein: CASSSGQDTEAFF.

This clone was seen only once. V and J are TRBV4-1 and TRBJ2-1; a possible D gene is TRBD1 (6 bases). The CDR3 has 17 residues. Germline V gene data show CDR1 as MGHRA and CDR2 as YSYEKL. With 3 bases removed from V and 0 bases from J, the gap between germline ends came to 15 bases. CDR3 nucleotides: TGCGCCAGCAGCCACAGGCCCTTCAGGGGCTCCTACAATGAGCAGTTCTTC. Its protein product is CASSHRPFRGSYNEQFF.

The chain carries TRBV20-1 and TRBJ1-5; 9 nucleotides match TRBD1. Losses at the gene ends were 3 bases for V and 6 bases for J; bases not matched to a gene: 9. The CDR3 is 15 amino acids. Germline CDR1 DFQATT, CDR2 SNEGSKA (reference sequence). This chain's CDR3 is CSASSPGQGRQPQHF. The CDR3 nucleotides read TGCAGTGCTAGTTCCCCGGGACAGGGTCGTCAGCCCCAGCATTTT.

The chain joins TRBV29-1 to TRBJ2-1; D remains ambiguous. V was clipped by 3 bases and J by 4 bases, with 10 bases between them. The CDR3 sequence is 13 residues long. The V gene's germline CDR1 is SQVTM and CDR2 ANQGSEA. The CDR3 DNA is TGCAGCGTTGAGGCCCCATCATACAATGAGCAGTTCTTC. Translation gives CSVEAPSYNEQFF.

CDR3 bases: TGTGCCAGCTCACAGCGACAGGGCCTGAGCTCCTACGAGCAGTACTTC. Translation gives CASSQRQGLSSYEQYF. The chain uses TRBV18 and TRBJ2-7, with 7 bases lining up with TRBD1. V shed 4 bases and J 0 bases; nucleotides not matched to a gene: 9. The CDR3 consists of 16 residues. Germline CDR1 reads KGHSH; CDR2 reads LQKENI.

The chain joins TRBV28 to TRBJ2-1; 12 bases line up with TRBD2. Trimming took 5 bases from V and 10 from J; bases not matched to a gene: 6. The CDR3 totals 14 residues. Looked up from germline, CDR1 is MDHEN and CDR2 is SYDVKM. CDR3 region: CASSRLAGAEEQFF. CDR3 nucleotide sequence: TGTGCCAGCAGTCGACTAGCGGGAGCGGAAGAGCAGTTCTTC.

V is TRBV30 and J is TRBJ2-1; D perhaps matches TRBD2 (6 bases). CDR1 and CDR2 (germline): GTSNPN, SVGIG (reference sequence). This CDR3 is 12 amino acids long. Between the trimmed V and J ends, which lost 5 bases and 2 bases, there was a span of 7 bases. Written as DNA, the CDR3 is TGTGCCTGGGCTAGCGCCTACAATGAGCAGTTCTTC. This sequence encodes CAWASAYNEQFF.

The chain uses TRBV6-5 and TRBJ1-2; 7 positions match TRBD1. CDR3 length: 15 amino acids. The germline V gene has CDR1 MNHEY and CDR2 SVGAGI. V was clipped by 4 bases and J by 2 bases; unmatched bases: 7. The CDR3 protein is CASSSHDRANYGYTF. CDR3 coding DNA: TGTGCCAGCAGTTCCCACGACAGGGCGAACTATGGCTACACCTTC.

The V and J genes are TRBV5-6 and TRBJ2-3; 8 positions match TRBD2. The ends lost 0 bases at V and 4 bases at J; junction bases unmatched: 4. The CDR3 is made up of 15 amino acids. The germline CDR1 and CDR2 sequences are SGHDT and YYEEEE. The CDR3 sequence: CASSLVPGGPDTQYF. The CDR3 DNA follows: TGTGCCAGCAGCTTGGTTCCGGGAGGGCCAGATACGCAGTATTTT.

The chain carries TRBV2 and TRBJ2-7; D is possibly TRBD1 (5 bases). Germline V gives CDR1 SNHLY, CDR2 FYNNEI. Deletions cut 2 bases from V and 5 bases from J, with 7 bases between. The CDR3 runs 12 residues. CDR3 sequence: CASSEQGNEQYF. The CDR3 DNA reads TGTGCCAGCAGTGAACAGGGTAACGAGCAGTACTTC.